This is a list of T cell receptor beta chains from one sample in a study of cytomegalovirus exposure and HLA in healthy donors. The protocol was immunoSEQ multiplex PCR, while the TCRdb copy is restricted to in-frame clones and leaves out a portion. The sample lists some 190,000 clones, around nine tenths occurring once. Material: PBMCs. Every receptor here comes from a young woman in good health and CMV-seronegative. Each CDR3 is given without its conserved first and last residue. Fields, in order: J gene, clone size, V gene, CDR3 protein. Clone sizes are given selectively: once, few, many, or a class where the clone is expanded.

j_call: TRBJ2-5; clone_size: .; v_call: TRBV5-1; cdr3_aa: ASSPGTSGEETQY
j_call: .; clone_size: .; v_call: TRBV20-1; cdr3_aa: SAFNSYEQY
j_call: TRBJ1-2; clone_size: .; v_call: TRBV19; cdr3_aa: ASSPRGHSGGYT
j_call: TRBJ1-1; clone_size: .; v_call: TRBV13; cdr3_aa: ASSFRQGVFAEAF
j_call: TRBJ2-5; clone_size: .; v_call: TRBV4-1; cdr3_aa: ASSTGLAGGLETQY
j_call: TRBJ2-7; clone_size: .; v_call: TRBV27; cdr3_aa: ASSLSGMVGEQY
j_call: TRBJ2-1; clone_size: .; v_call: TRBV5-4; cdr3_aa: ASSWRTVDSYNEQF
j_call: TRBJ1-1; clone_size: .; v_call: TRBV4-2; cdr3_aa: ASSDPRTGDTEAF
j_call: TRBJ2-1; clone_size: .; v_call: TRBV10-1; cdr3_aa: ASSGGKEQF
j_call: TRBJ2-1; clone_size: .; v_call: TRBV27; cdr3_aa: ASRLADTYNEQF
j_call: TRBJ2-3; clone_size: once; v_call: TRBV5-1; cdr3_aa: ASSLSPMTDTQY
j_call: TRBJ2-1; clone_size: .; v_call: TRBV6-1; cdr3_aa: ASSAIRGGPNEQF
j_call: TRBJ1-6; clone_size: .; v_call: TRBV30; cdr3_aa: AWTGQQGSPLH
j_call: TRBJ2-5; clone_size: .; v_call: TRBV5-4; cdr3_aa: ASSLPFESRETQY
j_call: TRBJ2-5; clone_size: .; v_call: TRBV13; cdr3_aa: ASSLGLAGAQETQY
j_call: TRBJ2-7; clone_size: .; v_call: TRBV20-1; cdr3_aa: SARDSYEQY
j_call: TRBJ1-2; clone_size: .; v_call: TRBV11-2; cdr3_aa: ASSLDLTSHYGYT
j_call: TRBJ2-7; clone_size: .; v_call: TRBV5-1; cdr3_aa: ASSPDIPSYEQY
j_call: TRBJ2-7; clone_size: .; v_call: TRBV18; cdr3_aa: ASSPDLRGGSEQY